This T cell receptor beta chain is drawn from a study of cytomegalovirus exposure and HLA in healthy donors. PCR involved 60 Vbeta and 13 Jbeta primers. Generated by immunoSEQ multiplex PCR, the TCRdb table keeps only in-frame clones and is missing some. The sample has 95,000 to 150,000 clones, about three quarters seen once. The germline CDR1 and CDR2 sequences are MNHNY and SVGAGI (reference sequence). The CDR3 extends over 11 amino acids. This clone has just a few counts. One end of the junction varies from germline; a read error may be responsible. The chain carries TRBV6-6 and TRBJ1-2; D gene uncertain. Sequenced sample: PBMCs. This clonotype originated in a man in his 60s in good health and CMV-seropositive. CDR3 DNA sequence: TGTGCCAGCAGCCCTAAATATGGCTACACCTTC. Protein product: CASSPKYGYTF.